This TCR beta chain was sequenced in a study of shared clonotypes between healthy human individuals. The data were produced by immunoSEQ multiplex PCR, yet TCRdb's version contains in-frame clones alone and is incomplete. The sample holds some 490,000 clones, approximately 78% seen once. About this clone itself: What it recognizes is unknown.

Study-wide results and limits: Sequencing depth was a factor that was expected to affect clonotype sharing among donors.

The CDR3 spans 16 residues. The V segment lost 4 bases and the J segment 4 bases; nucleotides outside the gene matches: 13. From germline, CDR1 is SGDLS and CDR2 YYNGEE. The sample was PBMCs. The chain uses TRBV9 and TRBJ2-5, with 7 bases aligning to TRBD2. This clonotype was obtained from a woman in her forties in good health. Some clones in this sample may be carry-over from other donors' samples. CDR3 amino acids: CASSPHASGSGETQYF. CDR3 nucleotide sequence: TGTGCCAGCAGCCCACATGCTAGCGGATCCGGAGAGACCCAGTACTTC.